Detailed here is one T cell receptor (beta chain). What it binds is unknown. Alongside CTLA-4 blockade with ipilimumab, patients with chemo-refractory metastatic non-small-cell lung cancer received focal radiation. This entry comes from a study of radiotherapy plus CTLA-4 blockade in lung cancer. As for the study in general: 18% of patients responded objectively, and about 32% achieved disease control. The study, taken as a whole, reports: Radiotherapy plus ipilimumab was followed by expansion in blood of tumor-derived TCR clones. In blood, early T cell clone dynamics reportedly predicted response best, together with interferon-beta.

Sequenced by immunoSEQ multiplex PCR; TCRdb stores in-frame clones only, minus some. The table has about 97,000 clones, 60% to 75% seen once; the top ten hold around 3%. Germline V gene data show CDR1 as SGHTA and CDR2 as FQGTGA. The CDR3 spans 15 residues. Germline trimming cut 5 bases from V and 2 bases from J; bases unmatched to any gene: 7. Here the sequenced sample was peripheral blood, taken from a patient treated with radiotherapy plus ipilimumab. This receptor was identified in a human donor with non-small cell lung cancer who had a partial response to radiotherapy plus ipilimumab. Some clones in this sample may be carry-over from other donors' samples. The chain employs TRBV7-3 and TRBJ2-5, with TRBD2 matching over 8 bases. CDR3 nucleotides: TGTGCCAGCAGCCCGACCGGGACTAGACAAGAGACCCAGTACTTC. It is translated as CASSPTGTRQETQYF.